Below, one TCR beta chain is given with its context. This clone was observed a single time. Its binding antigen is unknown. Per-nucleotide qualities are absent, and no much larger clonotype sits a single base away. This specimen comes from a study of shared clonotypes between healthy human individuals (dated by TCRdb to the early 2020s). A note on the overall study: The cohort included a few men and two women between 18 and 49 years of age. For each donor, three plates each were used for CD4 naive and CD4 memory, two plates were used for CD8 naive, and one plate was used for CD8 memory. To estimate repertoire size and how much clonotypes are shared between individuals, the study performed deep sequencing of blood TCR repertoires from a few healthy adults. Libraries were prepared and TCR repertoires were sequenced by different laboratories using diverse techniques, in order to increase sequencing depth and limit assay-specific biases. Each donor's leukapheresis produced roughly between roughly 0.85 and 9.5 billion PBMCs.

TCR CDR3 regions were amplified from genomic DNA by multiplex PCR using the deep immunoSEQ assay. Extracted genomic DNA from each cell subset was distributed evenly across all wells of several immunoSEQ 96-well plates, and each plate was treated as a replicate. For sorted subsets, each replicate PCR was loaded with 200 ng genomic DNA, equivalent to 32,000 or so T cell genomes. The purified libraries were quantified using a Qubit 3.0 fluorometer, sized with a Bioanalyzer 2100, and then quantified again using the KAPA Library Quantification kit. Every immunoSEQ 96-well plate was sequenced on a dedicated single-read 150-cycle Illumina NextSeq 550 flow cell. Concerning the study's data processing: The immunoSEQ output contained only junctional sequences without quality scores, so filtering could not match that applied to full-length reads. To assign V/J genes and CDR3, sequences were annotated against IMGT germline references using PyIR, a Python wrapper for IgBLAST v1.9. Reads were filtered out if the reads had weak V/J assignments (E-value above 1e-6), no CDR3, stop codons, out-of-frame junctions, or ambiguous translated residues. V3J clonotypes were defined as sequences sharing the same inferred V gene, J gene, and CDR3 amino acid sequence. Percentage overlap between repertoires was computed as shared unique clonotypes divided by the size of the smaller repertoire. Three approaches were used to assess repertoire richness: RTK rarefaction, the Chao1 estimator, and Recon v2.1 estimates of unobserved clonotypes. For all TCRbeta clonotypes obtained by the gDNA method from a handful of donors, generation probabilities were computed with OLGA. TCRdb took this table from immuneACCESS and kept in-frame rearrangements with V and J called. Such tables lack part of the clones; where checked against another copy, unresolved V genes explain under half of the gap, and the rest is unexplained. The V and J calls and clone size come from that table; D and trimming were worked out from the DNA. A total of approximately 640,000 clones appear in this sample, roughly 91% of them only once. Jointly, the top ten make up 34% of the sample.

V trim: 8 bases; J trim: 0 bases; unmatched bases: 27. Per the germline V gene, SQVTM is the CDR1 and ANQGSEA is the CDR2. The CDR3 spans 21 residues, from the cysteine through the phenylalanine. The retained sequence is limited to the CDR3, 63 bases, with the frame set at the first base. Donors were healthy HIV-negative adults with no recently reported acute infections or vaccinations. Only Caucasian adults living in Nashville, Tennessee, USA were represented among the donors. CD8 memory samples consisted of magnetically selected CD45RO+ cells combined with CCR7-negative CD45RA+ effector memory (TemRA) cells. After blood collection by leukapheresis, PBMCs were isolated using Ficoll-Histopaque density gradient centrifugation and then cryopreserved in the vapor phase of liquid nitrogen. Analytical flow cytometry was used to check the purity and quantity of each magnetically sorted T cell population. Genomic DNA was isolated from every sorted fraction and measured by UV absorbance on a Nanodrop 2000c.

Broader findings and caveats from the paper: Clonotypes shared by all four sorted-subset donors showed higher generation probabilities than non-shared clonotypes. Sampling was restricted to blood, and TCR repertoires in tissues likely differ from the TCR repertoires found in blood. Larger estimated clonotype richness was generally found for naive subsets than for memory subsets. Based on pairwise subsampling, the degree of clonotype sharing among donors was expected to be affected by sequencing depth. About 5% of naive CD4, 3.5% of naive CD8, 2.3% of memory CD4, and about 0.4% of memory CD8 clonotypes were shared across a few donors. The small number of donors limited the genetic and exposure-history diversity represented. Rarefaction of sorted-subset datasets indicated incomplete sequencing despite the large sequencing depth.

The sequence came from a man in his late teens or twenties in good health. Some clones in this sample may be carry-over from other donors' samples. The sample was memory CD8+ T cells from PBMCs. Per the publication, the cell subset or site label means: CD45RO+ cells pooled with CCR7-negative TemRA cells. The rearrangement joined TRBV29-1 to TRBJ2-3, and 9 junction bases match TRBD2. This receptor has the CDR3 CSREEGGPAAGGGTSTDTQYF. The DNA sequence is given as TGCAGCCGTGAGGAGGGAGGGCCTGCAGCGGGAGGAGGAACTAGCACAGATACGCAGTATTTT.